The clone carrying this TCR beta chain turned up a few times. The CDR3 sequence is 16 residues long. In germline, CDR1 is SGHRS, CDR2 YFSETQ. Trimming took off 1 base at V and 5 bases at J, with 13 bases between the two ends. Construction of the TCRbeta library involved unique molecular identifiers. TCRdb re-analysed the PCR reads in MiXCR, keeping a single row per CDR3 protein. The sample shows a few hundred thousand distinct CDR3 sequences, roughly 13% of them seen only once. The data were taken from a study of T-cell reconstitution after alpha-beta-depleted transplantation in children. This sequence originates from a human donor who donated a stem cell graft to a child with Fanconi anemia. The source was PBMCs, collected from the stem cell graft. The chain carries TRBV5-1 and TRBJ1-6; perhaps TRBD1 as D (5 bases). The CDR3 loop is CASSLRAGGNNSPLHF. The CDR3 nucleotides are TGCGCCAGCAGCTTGCGAGCGGGGGGGAATAATTCACCCCTCCACTTT.